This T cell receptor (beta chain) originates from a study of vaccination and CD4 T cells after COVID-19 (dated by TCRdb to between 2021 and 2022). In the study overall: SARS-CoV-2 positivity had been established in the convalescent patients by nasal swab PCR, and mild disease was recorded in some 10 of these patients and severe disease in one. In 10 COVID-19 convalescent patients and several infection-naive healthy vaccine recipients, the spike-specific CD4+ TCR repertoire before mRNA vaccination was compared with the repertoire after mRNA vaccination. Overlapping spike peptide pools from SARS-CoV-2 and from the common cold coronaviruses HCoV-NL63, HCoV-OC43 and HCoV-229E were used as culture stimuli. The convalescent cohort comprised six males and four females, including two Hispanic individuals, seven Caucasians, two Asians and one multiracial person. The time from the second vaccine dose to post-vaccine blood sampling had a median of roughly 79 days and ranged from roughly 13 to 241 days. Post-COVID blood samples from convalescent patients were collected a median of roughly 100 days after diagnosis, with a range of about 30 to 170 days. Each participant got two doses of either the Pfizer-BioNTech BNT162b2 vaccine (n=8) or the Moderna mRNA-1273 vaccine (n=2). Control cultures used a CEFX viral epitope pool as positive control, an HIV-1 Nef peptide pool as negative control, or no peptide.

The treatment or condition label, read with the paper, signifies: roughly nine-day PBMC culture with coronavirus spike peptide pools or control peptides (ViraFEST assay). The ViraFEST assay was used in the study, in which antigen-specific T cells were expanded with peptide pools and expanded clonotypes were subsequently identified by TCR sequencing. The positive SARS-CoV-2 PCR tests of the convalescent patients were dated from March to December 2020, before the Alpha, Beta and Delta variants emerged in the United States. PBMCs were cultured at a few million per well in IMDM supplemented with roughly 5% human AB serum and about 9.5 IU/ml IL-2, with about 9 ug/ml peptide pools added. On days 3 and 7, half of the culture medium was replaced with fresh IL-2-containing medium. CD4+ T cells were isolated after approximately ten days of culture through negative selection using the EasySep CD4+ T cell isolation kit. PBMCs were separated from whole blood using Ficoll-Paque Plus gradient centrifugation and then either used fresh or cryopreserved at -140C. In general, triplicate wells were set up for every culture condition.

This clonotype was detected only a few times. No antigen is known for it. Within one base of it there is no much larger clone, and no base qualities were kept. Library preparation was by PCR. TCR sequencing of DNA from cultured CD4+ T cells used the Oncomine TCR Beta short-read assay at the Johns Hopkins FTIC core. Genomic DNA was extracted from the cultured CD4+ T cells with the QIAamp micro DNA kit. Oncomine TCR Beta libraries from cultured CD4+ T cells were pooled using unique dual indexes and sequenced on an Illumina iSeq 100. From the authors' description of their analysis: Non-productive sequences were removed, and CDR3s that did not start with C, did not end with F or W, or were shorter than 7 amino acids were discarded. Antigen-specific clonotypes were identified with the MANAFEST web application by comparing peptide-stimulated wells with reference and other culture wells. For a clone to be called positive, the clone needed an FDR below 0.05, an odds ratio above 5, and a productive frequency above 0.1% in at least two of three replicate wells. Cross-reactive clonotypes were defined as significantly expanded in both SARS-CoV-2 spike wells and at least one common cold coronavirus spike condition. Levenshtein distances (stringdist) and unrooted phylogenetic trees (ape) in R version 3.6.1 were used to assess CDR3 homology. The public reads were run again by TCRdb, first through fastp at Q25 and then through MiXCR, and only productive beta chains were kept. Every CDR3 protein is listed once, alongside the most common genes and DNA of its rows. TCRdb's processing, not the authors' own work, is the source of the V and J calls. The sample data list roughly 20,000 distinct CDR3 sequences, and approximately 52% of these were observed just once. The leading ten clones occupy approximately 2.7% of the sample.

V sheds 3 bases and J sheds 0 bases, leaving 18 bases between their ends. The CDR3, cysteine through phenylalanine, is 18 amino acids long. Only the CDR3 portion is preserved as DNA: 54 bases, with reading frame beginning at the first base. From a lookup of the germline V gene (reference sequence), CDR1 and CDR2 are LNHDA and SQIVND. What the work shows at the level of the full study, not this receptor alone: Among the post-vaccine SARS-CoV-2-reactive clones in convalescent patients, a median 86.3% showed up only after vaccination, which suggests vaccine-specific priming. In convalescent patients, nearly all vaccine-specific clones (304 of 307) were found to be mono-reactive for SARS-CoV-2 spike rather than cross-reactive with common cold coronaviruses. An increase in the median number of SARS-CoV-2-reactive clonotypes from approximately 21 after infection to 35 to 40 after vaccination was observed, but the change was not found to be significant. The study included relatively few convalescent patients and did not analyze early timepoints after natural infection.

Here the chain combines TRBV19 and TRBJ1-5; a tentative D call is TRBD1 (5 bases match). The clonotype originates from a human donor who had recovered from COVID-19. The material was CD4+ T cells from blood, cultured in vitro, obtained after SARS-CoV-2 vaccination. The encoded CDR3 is CASSMRSSGVNSNQPQHF. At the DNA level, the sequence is TGTGCCAGTAGTATGCGTAGTTCGGGGGTGAATAGCAATCAGCCCCAGCATTTT.